The T cell receptor beta chain described here comes from a study of T cell changes during pregnancy in multiple sclerosis. The germline V and J ends were trimmed by 8 bases and 8 bases, with 18 bases remaining between them. CDR3 length: 13 amino acids. Germline V gene lookup returns CDR1 MGHDK and CDR2 SYGVNS. Data came from immunoSEQ multiplex PCR; TCRdb stores just in-frame clones and leaves some out. The sample records fewer than 60,000 clones, approximately 95% being singletons. The sequence was obtained from a female donor with multiple sclerosis, enrolled in a pregnancy study. The chain uses TRBV25-1 and TRBJ1-2; a possible D gene is TRBD1 (5 bases). The input for sequencing was CD4+ T cells from peripheral blood mononuclear cells, taken in the third trimester of pregnancy. CDR3 coding DNA: TGTGCCAGCTCGTGGACAATCGCTGAGGGCTACACCTTC. It codes for CASSWTIAEGYTF.